This record concerns one TCR beta chain sequence. This sample is part of a study of blood T cells in healthy people across ages. For the second PCR, which ran for about 7 to 11 cycles, a sample-barcoded 5' primer and a J-beta primer mix were used. TCRdb re-derived calls from the 5' RACE reads in MiXCR, one entry per CDR3 protein. The sample has 800,000 to 1,000,000 distinct CDR3 sequences, 48% seen once. CDR1 is SQVTM and CDR2 is ANQGSEA in the germline V gene. This CDR3 region has 12 residues. Trimming shortened V by 7 bases and J by 6 bases, and 12 bases separated the two germline ends. The TCR sequence derives from a man aged 25-45 years in good health. What was sequenced was blood. This chain links TRBV29-1 with TRBJ2-2, with D possibly being TRBD1 (6 bases). CDR3 DNA sequence: TGCAGCGGGGCAGGGGCCTCCGGGGAGCTGTTTTTT. Protein sequence: CSGAGASGELFF.